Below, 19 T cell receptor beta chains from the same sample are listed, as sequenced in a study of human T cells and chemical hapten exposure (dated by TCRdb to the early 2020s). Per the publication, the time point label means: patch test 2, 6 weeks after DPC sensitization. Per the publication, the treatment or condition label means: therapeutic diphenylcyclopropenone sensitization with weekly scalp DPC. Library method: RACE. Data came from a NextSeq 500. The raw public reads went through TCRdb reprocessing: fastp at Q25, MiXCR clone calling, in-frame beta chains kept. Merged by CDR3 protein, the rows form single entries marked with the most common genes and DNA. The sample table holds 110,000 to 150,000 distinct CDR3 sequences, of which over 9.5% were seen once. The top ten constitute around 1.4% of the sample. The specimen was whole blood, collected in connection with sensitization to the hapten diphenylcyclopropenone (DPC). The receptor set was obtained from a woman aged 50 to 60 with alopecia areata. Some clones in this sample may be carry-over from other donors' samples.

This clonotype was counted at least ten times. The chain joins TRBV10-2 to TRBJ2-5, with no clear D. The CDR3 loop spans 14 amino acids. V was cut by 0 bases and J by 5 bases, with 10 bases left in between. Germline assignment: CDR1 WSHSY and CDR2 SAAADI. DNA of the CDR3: TGCGCCAGCAGTGAGTCGGGCCAGACCGAGACCCAGTACTTC. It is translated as CASSESGQTETQYF.

CDR3 loop: CSASRGLAGGGEQFF. Written as DNA, the CDR3 is TGCAGTGCTAGCAGAGGACTAGCGGGAGGAGGTGAGCAGTTCTTC. The rearrangement links TRBV20-1 to TRBJ2-1; 14 nucleotides line up with TRBD2. The germline gives CDR1 DFQATT, CDR2 SNEGSKA (reference sequence). J gave up 9 bases and V 3 bases, and 7 bases lay outside the gene matches. The CDR3 has 15 residues.

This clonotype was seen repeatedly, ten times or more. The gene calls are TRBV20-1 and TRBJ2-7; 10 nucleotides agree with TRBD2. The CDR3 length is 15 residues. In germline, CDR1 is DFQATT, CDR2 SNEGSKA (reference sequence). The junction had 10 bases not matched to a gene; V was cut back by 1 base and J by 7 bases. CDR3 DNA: TGCAGTGCTAGAGTAAATTTAGCGGGAGGTTGGGAGCAGTACTTC. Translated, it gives CSARVNLAGGWEQYF.

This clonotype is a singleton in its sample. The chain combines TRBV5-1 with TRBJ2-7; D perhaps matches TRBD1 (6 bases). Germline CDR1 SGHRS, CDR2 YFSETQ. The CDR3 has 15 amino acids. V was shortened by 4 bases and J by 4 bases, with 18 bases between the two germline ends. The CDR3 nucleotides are TGCGCCAGCAGCCTCGTGATGGGGGCGGAATACGAGCAGTACTTC. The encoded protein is CASSLVMGAEYEQYF.

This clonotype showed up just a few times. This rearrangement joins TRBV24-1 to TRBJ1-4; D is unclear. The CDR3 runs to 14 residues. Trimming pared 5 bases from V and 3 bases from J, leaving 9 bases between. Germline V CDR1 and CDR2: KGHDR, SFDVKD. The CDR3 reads CATSAAGPNEKLFF. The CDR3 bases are TGTGCCACCAGTGCGGCAGGTCCTAATGAAAAACTGTTTTTT.

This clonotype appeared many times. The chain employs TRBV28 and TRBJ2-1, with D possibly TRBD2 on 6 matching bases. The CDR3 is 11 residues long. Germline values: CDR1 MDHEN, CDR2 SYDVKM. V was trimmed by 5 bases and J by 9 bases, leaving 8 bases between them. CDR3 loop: CASSRRGEQFF. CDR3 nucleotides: TGTGCCAGCAGTCGGCGGGGTGAGCAGTTCTTC.

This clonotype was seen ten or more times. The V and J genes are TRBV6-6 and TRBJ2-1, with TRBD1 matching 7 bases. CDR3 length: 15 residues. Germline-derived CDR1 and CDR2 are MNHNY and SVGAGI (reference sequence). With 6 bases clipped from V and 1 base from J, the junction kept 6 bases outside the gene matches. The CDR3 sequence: CASSLQGNSYNEQFF. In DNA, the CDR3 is TGTGCCAGCAGCCTACAGGGGAATTCCTACAATGAGCAGTTCTTC.

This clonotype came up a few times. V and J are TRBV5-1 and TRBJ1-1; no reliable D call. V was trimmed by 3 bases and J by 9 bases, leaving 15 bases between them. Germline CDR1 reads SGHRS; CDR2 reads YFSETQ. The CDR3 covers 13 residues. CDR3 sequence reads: CASSSREGGKAFF. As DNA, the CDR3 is TGCGCCAGCAGCTCCCGCGAAGGAGGGAAAGCTTTCTTT.

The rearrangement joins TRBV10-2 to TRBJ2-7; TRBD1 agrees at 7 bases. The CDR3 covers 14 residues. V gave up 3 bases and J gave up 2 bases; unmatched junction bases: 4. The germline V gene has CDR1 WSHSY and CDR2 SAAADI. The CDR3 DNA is TGCGCCAGCAGTGACGGGACAGAGGCCTACGAGCAGTACTTC. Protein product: CASSDGTEAYEQYF.

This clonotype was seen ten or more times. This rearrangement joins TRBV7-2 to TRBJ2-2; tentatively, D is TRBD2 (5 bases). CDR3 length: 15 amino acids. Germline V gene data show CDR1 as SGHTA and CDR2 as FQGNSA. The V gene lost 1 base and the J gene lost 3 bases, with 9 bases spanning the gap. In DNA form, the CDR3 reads TGTGCCAGCAGCTTAGTTCTAGCTGACACCGGGGAGCTGTTTTTT. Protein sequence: CASSLVLADTGELFF.

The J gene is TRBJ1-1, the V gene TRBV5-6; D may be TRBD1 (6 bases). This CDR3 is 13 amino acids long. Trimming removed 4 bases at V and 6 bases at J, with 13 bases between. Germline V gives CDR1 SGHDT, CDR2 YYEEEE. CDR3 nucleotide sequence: TGTGCCAGCAGCGACATCTACAGGGCTGAAGCTTTCTTT. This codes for CASSDIYRAEAFF.

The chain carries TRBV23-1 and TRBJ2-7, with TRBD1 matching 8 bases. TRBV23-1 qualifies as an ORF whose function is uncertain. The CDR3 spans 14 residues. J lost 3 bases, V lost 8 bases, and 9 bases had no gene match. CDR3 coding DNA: TGCGCCAGCGGCGTGCAGGACAGGGACTACGAGCAGTACTTC. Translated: CASGVQDRDYEQYF.

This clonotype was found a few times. CDR3 sequence (DNA): TGTGCCACCACCGGGCAGGGCCTCTATGGCTACACCTTC. Its translation is CATTGQGLYGYTF. The genes are TRBV2 and TRBJ1-2; D might be TRBD1 (5 bases). The germline V gene has CDR1 SNHLY and CDR2 FYNNEI. The V gene lost 10 bases and the J gene lost 4 bases, with 16 bases spanning the gap. This CDR3 region has 13 residues.

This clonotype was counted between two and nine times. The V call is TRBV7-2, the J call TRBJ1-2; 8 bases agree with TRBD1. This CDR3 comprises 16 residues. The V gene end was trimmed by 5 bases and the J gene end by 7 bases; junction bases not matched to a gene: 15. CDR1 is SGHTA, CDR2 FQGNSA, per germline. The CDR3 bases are TGTGCCAGCAGCCCGCAGGGGGCGCAGTCGTGGAGTGGCTACACCTTC. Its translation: CASSPQGAQSWSGYTF.

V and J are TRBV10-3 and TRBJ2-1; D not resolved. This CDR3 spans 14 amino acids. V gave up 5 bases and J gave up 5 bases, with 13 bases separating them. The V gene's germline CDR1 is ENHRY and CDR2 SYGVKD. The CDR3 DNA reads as TGTGCCATCAGTCTCAGCGTCTCGGACAATGAGCAGTTCTTC. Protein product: CAISLSVSDNEQFF.

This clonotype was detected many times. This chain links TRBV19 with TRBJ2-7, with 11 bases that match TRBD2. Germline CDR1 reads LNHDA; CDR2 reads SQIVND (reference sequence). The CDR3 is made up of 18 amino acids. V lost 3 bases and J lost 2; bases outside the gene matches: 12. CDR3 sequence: CASSISPSTSGKTYEQYF. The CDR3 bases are TGTGCCAGTAGTATTTCCCCATCGACTAGCGGGAAGACCTACGAGCAGTACTTC.

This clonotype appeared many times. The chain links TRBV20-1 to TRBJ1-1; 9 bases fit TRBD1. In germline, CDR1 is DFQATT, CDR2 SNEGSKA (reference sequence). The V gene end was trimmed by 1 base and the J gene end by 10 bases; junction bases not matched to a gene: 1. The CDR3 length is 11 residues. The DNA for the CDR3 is TGCAGTGCTAGAGGGGGACAGGGAGCTTTCTTT. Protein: CSARGGQGAFF.

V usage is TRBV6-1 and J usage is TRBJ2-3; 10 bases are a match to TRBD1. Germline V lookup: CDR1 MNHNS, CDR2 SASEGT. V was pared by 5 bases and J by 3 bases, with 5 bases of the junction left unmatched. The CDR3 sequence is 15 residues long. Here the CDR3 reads CASSKDRGSTDTQYF. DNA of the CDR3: TGTGCCAGCAGTAAGGACAGGGGGTCTACAGATACGCAGTATTTT.

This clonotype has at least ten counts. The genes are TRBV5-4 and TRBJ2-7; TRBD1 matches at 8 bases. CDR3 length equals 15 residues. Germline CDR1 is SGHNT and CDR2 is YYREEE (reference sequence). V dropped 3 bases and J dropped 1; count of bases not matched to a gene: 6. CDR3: CASSSRDRPSYEQYF. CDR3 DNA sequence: TGTGCCAGCAGCTCCCGGGACAGGCCATCCTACGAGCAGTACTTC.